This T cell receptor (beta chain) emerged from a study of OX40 agonist ivuxolimab in advanced cancers. General study results and limits: CD8+ T cells showed, on average, more clonal expansion than CD4+ cells.

About this clone itself: Its antigen is not identified.

Assay used: immunoSEQ multiplex PCR; TCRdb lists only in-frame clones, some missing. The repertoire includes roughly 62,000 clones, 85% of them detected once, and under 4.5% sits in the top ten. CDR1 and CDR2 (germline): ENHRY, SYGVKD. CDR3 length: 14 amino acids. Trimming removed 4 bases from V and 4 bases from J, with 8 bases in between. Enrollment shut out patients with autoimmune disease history or systemic immunosuppression. The sequences come from CD4+ or CD8+ T cells sorted from blood, collected in a trial of the OX40 agonist ivuxolimab. This receptor was identified in an adult with an advanced solid tumor such as melanoma, head and neck, liver or kidney cancer. The V gene is TRBV10-3, the J gene TRBJ2-6, with D hard to call. CDR3 loop: CAISVGTGANVLTF. For the CDR3, the DNA is TGTGCCATCAGTGTCGGCACCGGGGCCAACGTCCTGACTTTC.